This TCR beta chain derives from a study of T-cell memory formation after mild COVID-19. Study results and limitations: CD4+ clones that contracted lay mainly in CM and EM; CD8+ ones lay in EMRA. The SARS-CoV-2 specificity of second-wave clones reaching peak at day 37 remained unverified.

V was pared by 4 bases and J by 6 bases, with 17 bases between. Germline V lookup: CDR1 SGHRS, CDR2 YFSETQ. The CDR3 length is 15 residues. Each CDR3 protein is one row after TCRdb ran MiXCR on the 5' RACE reads. The table records approximately 350,000 distinct CDR3 sequences, approximately 15% of them present only once. This clonotype was seen a few times. Its antigen is undetermined. Sequenced material: PBMCs or a T cell subset sorted from them (not recorded which). The sequence was collected from a man younger than 30 who had mild COVID-19 (a few samples of this study predate the infection). Cell type and time point are not known. The chain uses TRBV5-1 and TRBJ1-5, with D tentatively TRBD1 (6 bases). As DNA, the CDR3 is TGCGCCAGCAGCCCAACAGGGTCGTCTAGTCAGCCCCAGCATTTT. Its protein is CASSPTGSSSQPQHF.